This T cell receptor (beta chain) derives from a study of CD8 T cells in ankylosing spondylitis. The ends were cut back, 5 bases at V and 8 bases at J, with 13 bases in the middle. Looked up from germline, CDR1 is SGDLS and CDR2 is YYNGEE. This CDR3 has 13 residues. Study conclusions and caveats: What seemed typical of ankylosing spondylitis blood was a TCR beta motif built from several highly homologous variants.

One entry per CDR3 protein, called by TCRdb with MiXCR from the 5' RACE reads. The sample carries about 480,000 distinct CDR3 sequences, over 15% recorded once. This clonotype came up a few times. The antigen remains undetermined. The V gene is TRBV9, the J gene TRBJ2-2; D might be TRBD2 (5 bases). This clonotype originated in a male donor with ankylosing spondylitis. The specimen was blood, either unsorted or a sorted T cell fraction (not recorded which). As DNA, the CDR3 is TGTGCCAGCAGTGGACTTACGGCGGGGGAGCTGTTTTTT. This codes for CASSGLTAGELFF.